Presented here are 4 T cell receptor beta chains from one specimen sequenced in a study of blood T cells in healthy people across ages. Then a second PCR, running about 6 to 11 cycles, was carried out with a sample-barcoded 5' primer and a J-beta primer mix. TCRdb fed the 5' RACE reads into MiXCR, producing one record per CDR3 protein. The sample records roughly 1,500,000 distinct CDR3 sequences, 34% being singletons. Source material: blood. These receptors all stem from a woman aged 30 to 39 in good health.

The rearrangement uses TRBV4-2 and TRBJ2-1; tentatively, D is TRBD1 (6 bases). This CDR3 is 16 amino acids long. Looked up from germline, CDR1 is LGHNA and CDR2 is YNFKEQ. The V end lost 2 bases, the J end lost 0 bases, and 11 bases lay between the germline ends. DNA of the CDR3: TGTGCCAGCAGCCAAAGCAGACAGGACTCCTACAATGAGCAGTTCTTC. Its protein product is CASSQSRQDSYNEQFF.

The chain couples TRBV4-2 to TRBJ2-7; 7 nucleotides align to TRBD1. Losses at the gene ends were 4 bases for V and 2 bases for J; bases not matched to a gene: 11. This CDR3 comprises 16 residues. Germline-derived CDR1 and CDR2 are LGHNA and YNFKEQ. The CDR3 protein is CASSPLKDRRTYEQYF. In nucleotides, the CDR3 is TGTGCCAGCAGCCCCCTTAAGGACAGGAGGACCTACGAGCAGTACTTC.

Many counts were recorded for this clonotype. This may be a read error, as it is one base from a much larger clone. The V and J genes are TRBV12-3 or TRBV12-4 and TRBJ2-7, with a tentative D call TRBD2 (6 bases). The CDR3 has 14 residues. DNA of the CDR3: TGTGCCAGCAGCTTAGCGGAGAGCTCCTACGAGCAGTACTTC. Translating gives CASSLAESSYEQYF.

The J gene is TRBJ1-1, the V gene TRBV4-1; D may be TRBD1 (6 bases). Germline loops: CDR1 MGHRA, CDR2 YSYEKL. Trimming removed 1 base from V and 3 bases from J, with 15 bases in between. There are 16 residues in the CDR3. The DNA for the CDR3 is TGCGCCAGCAGCCAAGGGAGGGGGGGCTCGGACACTGAAGCTTTCTTT. Translating it yields CASSQGRGGSDTEAFF.